This TCR beta chain was obtained from a study of shared clonotypes between healthy human individuals. Worth noting for this clone: The antigen remains unidentified.

From CD4+ cells came CD45RA+ naive and CD45RA-negative memory subsets. Data came from immunoSEQ multiplex PCR; TCRdb stores just in-frame clones and leaves some out. The table lists roughly 1.4 million clones, 97% to 99% of them singletons. Overall study results and limits: When compared with the clonotypes that were shared by all four sorted-subset donors, the non-shared clonotypes turned out to have lower generation probabilities. Clonotype sharing across four donors was observed for around 4.8% of naive CD4 clonotypes.

The sequenced sample was naive CD4+ T cells sorted from blood. Subset defined: CD45RA+ positively selected. This sequence originates from a man aged 30 to 39 in good health.

CDR3 residues: CAWMEPGEGYGYTF. CDR3 nucleotides: TGTGCCTGGATGGAGCCCGGGGAGGGTTATGGCTACACCTTC. The chain joins TRBV30 to TRBJ1-2; D ambiguous. CDR3 size: 14 residues. Trimming left V 4 bases short and J 5 bases short, with 17 bases between. Germline V gives CDR1 GTSNPN, CDR2 SVGIG (reference sequence).